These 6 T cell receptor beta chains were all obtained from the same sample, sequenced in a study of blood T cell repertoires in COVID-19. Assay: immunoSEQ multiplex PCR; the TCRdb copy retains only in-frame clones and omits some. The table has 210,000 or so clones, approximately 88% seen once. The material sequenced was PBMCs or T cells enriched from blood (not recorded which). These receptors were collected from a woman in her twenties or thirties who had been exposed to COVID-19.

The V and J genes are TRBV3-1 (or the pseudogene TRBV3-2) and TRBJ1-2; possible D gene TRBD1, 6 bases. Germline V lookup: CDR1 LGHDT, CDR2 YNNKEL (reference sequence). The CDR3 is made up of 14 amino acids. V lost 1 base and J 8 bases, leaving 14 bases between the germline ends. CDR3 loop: CASSQVSAGAGYTF. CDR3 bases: TGTGCCAGCAGCCAAGTAAGCGCAGGGGCCGGCTACACCTTC.

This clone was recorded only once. CDR3 nucleotides: TGTGCCAGCAGCTTCAGGGGGCGCGGTTCCTACGAGCAGTACTTC. Translating it yields CASSFRGRGSYEQYF. This sequence joins TRBV7-8 and TRBJ2-7; TRBD1 aligns across 8 bases. The CDR3 runs 15 residues. Per germline, CDR1 SGHVS and CDR2 FQNEAQ. Unmatched junction bases numbered 5, after V lost 3 bases and J lost 1 base.

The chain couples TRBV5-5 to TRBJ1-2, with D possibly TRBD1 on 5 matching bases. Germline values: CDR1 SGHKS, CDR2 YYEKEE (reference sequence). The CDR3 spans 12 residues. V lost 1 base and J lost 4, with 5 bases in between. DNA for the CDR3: TGTGCCAGCAGCTTGAGGGGCTATGGCTACACCTTC. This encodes CASSLRGYGYTF.

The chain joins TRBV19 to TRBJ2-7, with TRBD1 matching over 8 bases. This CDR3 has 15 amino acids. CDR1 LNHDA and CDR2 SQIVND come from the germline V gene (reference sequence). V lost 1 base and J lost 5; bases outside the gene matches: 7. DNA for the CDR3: TGTGCCAGTAGTATAGCGACAGGGGAGTTCCACGAGCAGTACTTC. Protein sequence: CASSIATGEFHEQYF.

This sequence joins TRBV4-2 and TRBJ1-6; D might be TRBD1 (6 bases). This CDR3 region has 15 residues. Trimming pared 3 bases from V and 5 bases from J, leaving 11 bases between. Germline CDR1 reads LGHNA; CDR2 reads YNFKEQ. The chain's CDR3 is CASSQGHLDNSPLHF. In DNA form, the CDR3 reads TGTGCCAGCAGCCAGGGACATTTGGATAATTCACCCCTCCACTTT.

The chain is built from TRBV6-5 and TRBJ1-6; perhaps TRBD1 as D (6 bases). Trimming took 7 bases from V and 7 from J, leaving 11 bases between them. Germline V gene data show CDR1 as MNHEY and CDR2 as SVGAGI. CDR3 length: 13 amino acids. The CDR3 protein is CASTRDKNSPLHF. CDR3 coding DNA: TGTGCCAGCACTAGGGACAAAAATTCACCCCTCCACTTT.